Listed below are T cell receptor beta chains from one sample, sequenced in a study of blood T cell repertoires in COVID-19. The data were produced by immunoSEQ multiplex PCR, yet TCRdb's version contains in-frame clones alone and is incomplete. This repertoire shows about 140,000 clones, about 87% found once; its top ten account for 10%. Sequenced input: peripheral blood. The source is a man in his 60s with active or convalescent COVID-19. Both conserved end residues are part of each CDR3. The D gene is left open where the match is weak. Clone size appears in some rows only: once, few, many, or a class for an expanded clone.

d_call: NA; j_call: TRBJ2-7; clone_size: NA; v_call: TRBV7-9; cdr3_aa: CASSLGQLKEQYF; cdr3_nt: TGTGCCAGCAGCTTAGGACAGCTCAAGGAGCAGTACTTC
d_call: NA; j_call: TRBJ2-3; clone_size: NA; v_call: TRBV14; cdr3_aa: CASSGWAGTDTQYF; cdr3_nt: TGTGCCAGCAGCGGGTGGGCCGGCACAGATACGCAGTATTTT
d_call: TRBD1; j_call: TRBJ2-7; clone_size: NA; v_call: TRBV2; cdr3_aa: CASRTGQGAYEQYF; cdr3_nt: TGTGCCAGCAGGACGGGACAGGGGGCGTACGAGCAGTACTTC
d_call: TRBD2; j_call: TRBJ2-7; clone_size: NA; v_call: TRBV7-8; cdr3_aa: CASSPKSGSSYEQYF; cdr3_nt: TGTGCCAGCAGCCCTAAAAGCGGGAGCTCCTACGAGCAGTACTTC
d_call: TRBD1; j_call: TRBJ1-1; clone_size: NA; v_call: TRBV5-6; cdr3_aa: CASSLAGGMNTEAFF; cdr3_nt: TGTGCCAGCAGCTTGGCAGGGGGAATGAACACTGAAGCTTTCTTT
d_call: NA; j_call: TRBJ2-1; clone_size: once; v_call: TRBV12-3/TRBV12-4; cdr3_aa: CASSLITEKQFF; cdr3_nt: TGTGCCAGCAGTCTAATTACCGAAAAGCAGTTCTTC
d_call: TRBD1; j_call: TRBJ2-7; clone_size: NA; v_call: TRBV28; cdr3_aa: CATLLGGTKGEQYF; cdr3_nt: TGTGCCACCCTGTTAGGGGGCACCAAGGGGGAGCAGTACTTC
d_call: NA; j_call: TRBJ2-7; clone_size: NA; v_call: TRBV7-6; cdr3_aa: CASSLELGSSYEQYF; cdr3_nt: TGTGCCAGCAGCTTAGAGTTAGGGAGCTCCTACGAGCAGTACTTC
d_call: TRBD1; j_call: TRBJ2-3; clone_size: NA; v_call: TRBV4-1; cdr3_aa: CASSHSGQGTDTQYF; cdr3_nt: TGCGCCAGCAGCCATTCGGGACAGGGGACAGATACGCAGTATTTT
d_call: TRBD2; j_call: TRBJ2-1; clone_size: NA; v_call: TRBV6-5; cdr3_aa: CASSLTGTSYNEQFF; cdr3_nt: TGTGCCAGCAGTTTGACCGGGACTAGTTACAATGAGCAGTTCTTC
d_call: NA; j_call: TRBJ2-1; clone_size: NA; v_call: TRBV28; cdr3_aa: CASRWRDSSYNEQFF; cdr3_nt: TGTGCCAGCAGGTGGAGGGATAGCTCCTACAATGAGCAGTTCTTC
d_call: NA; j_call: TRBJ2-7; clone_size: NA; v_call: TRBV5-5; cdr3_aa: CASSLDRNYEQYF; cdr3_nt: TGTGCCAGCAGCTTGGACAGGAACTACGAGCAGTACTTC
d_call: TRBD2; j_call: TRBJ2-1; clone_size: NA; v_call: TRBV3-1/TRBV3-2; cdr3_aa: CASSQEAPSGRRNEQFF; cdr3_nt: TGTGCCAGCAGCCAAGAGGCCCCTAGCGGGAGAAGGAATGAGCAGTTCTTC
d_call: NA; j_call: TRBJ1-4; clone_size: few; v_call: TRBV10-3; cdr3_aa: CAISESARINEKLFF; cdr3_nt: TGTGCCATCAGTGAGTCGGCCAGAATTAATGAAAAACTGTTTTTT
d_call: TRBD1; j_call: TRBJ2-3; clone_size: NA; v_call: TRBV5-4; cdr3_aa: CASSLTGAFTDTQYF; cdr3_nt: TGTGCCAGCAGCTTGACAGGGGCCTTCACGGATACGCAGTATTTT
d_call: NA; j_call: TRBJ1-5; clone_size: NA; v_call: TRBV12-3/TRBV12-4; cdr3_aa: CASSLVAKPQHF; cdr3_nt: TGTGCCAGCAGCCTCGTCGCTAAGCCCCAGCATTTT
d_call: NA; j_call: TRBJ1-1; clone_size: few; v_call: TRBV6-5; cdr3_aa: CASSPRQNMNTEAFF; cdr3_nt: TGTGCCAGCAGTCCCCGACAGAACATGAACACTGAAGCTTTCTTT
d_call: TRBD1; j_call: TRBJ1-1; clone_size: NA; v_call: TRBV6-5; cdr3_aa: CASRPGQGMNTEAFF; cdr3_nt: TGTGCCAGCAGGCCAGGACAGGGAATGAACACTGAAGCTTTCTTT
d_call: TRBD1; j_call: TRBJ2-3; clone_size: NA; v_call: TRBV27; cdr3_aa: CASSFNPGDRGTDTQYF; cdr3_nt: TGTGCCAGCAGTTTCAACCCGGGGGACAGGGGGACAGATACGCAGTATTTT
d_call: TRBD1; j_call: TRBJ2-3; clone_size: once; v_call: TRBV7-8; cdr3_aa: CASSLTGAGTDTQYF; cdr3_nt: TGTGCCAGCAGCTTAACAGGGGCTGGCACAGATACGCAGTATTTT
d_call: TRBD1; j_call: TRBJ1-4; clone_size: NA; v_call: TRBV18; cdr3_aa: CASSPGTVKEKLFF; cdr3_nt: TGTGCCAGCTCACCAGGGACAGTCAAAGAAAAACTGTTTTTT
d_call: TRBD2; j_call: TRBJ2-3; clone_size: NA; v_call: TRBV28; cdr3_aa: CASSFGTSIHF; cdr3_nt: TGTGCCAGCAGTTTTGGGACTAGCATACATTTT
d_call: TRBD2; j_call: TRBJ2-5; clone_size: NA; v_call: TRBV7-2; cdr3_aa: CASSPQGGRQETQYF; cdr3_nt: TGTGCCAGCAGCCCCCAAGGCGGGAGACAGGAGACCCAGTACTTC
d_call: NA; j_call: TRBJ1-5; clone_size: NA; v_call: TRBV19; cdr3_aa: CASTLQGSNQPQHF; cdr3_nt: TGTGCCAGTACTTTACAGGGTAGCAATCAGCCCCAGCATTTT
d_call: TRBD1; j_call: TRBJ1-2; clone_size: NA; v_call: TRBV19; cdr3_aa: CASSIRQGGSVNYGYTF; cdr3_nt: TGTGCCAGTAGTATAAGACAGGGAGGAAGCGTAAACTATGGCTACACCTTC
d_call: TRBD2; j_call: TRBJ2-7; clone_size: NA; v_call: TRBV11-2; cdr3_aa: CASSLVAGGSYEQYF; cdr3_nt: TGTGCCAGCAGCTTAGTAGCGGGAGGCTCCTACGAGCAGTACTTC
d_call: NA; j_call: TRBJ2-2; clone_size: NA; v_call: TRBV7-6; cdr3_aa: CASSLLGASRGTGELFF; cdr3_nt: TGTGCCAGCAGTTTGCTTGGGGCTAGCAGGGGCACCGGGGAGCTGTTTTTT
d_call: TRBD1; j_call: TRBJ1-6; clone_size: NA; v_call: TRBV11-2; cdr3_aa: CASSLDPDRFSYNSPLHF; cdr3_nt: TGTGCCAGCAGCTTAGACCCGGACAGGTTCTCCTATAATTCACCCCTCCACTTT
d_call: TRBD2; j_call: TRBJ2-7; clone_size: few; v_call: TRBV11-2; cdr3_aa: CASSLVAGEQYF; cdr3_nt: TGTGCCAGCAGCTTAGTAGCGGGCGAGCAGTACTTC
d_call: TRBD1; j_call: TRBJ1-5; clone_size: NA; v_call: TRBV5-8; cdr3_aa: CASSWDRISNQPQHF; cdr3_nt: TGTGCCAGCAGTTGGGACAGGATTAGCAATCAGCCCCAGCATTTT
d_call: TRBD2; j_call: TRBJ2-7; clone_size: NA; v_call: TRBV5-6; cdr3_aa: CASSRGTSGGYEQYF; cdr3_nt: TGTGCCAGCAGCCGTGGGACTAGCGGGGGATACGAGCAGTACTTC
d_call: TRBD2; j_call: TRBJ2-7; clone_size: NA; v_call: TRBV5-8; cdr3_aa: CASSLAGTRNYEQYF; cdr3_nt: TGTGCCAGCAGCTTAGCCGGGACTAGGAATTACGAGCAGTACTTC
d_call: NA; j_call: TRBJ1-4; clone_size: NA; v_call: TRBV5-4; cdr3_aa: CASSSRQGRANEKLFF; cdr3_nt: TGTGCCAGCAGCTCACGGCAGGGGCGAGCTAATGAAAAACTGTTTTTT
d_call: TRBD1; j_call: TRBJ1-6; clone_size: NA; v_call: TRBV5-1; cdr3_aa: CASSSGQGRNSPLHF; cdr3_nt: TGCGCCAGCAGCTCTGGACAGGGGCGAAATTCACCCCTCCACTTT
d_call: TRBD2; j_call: TRBJ2-7; clone_size: NA; v_call: TRBV5-4; cdr3_aa: CASSFLAGGGYEQYF; cdr3_nt: TGTGCCAGCAGCTTTCTCGCGGGAGGTGGCTACGAGCAGTACTTC
d_call: TRBD1; j_call: TRBJ1-5; clone_size: NA; v_call: TRBV7-2; cdr3_aa: CASSGQGGLPQHF; cdr3_nt: TGTGCCAGCAGCGGACAGGGAGGGTTGCCCCAGCATTTT
d_call: TRBD1; j_call: TRBJ1-5; clone_size: NA; v_call: TRBV7-9; cdr3_aa: CASSPGQGSHQPQHF; cdr3_nt: TGTGCCAGCAGTCCGGGACAGGGGAGTCATCAGCCCCAGCATTTT
d_call: TRBD1; j_call: TRBJ2-7; clone_size: NA; v_call: TRBV19; cdr3_aa: CASSSPRGWTGEQYF; cdr3_nt: TGTGCCAGTAGTTCTCCAAGGGGGTGGACAGGGGAGCAGTACTTC
d_call: NA; j_call: TRBJ1-6; clone_size: few; v_call: TRBV6-5; cdr3_aa: CASRGGGNSPLHF; cdr3_nt: TGTGCCAGCAGGGGGGGAGGTAATTCACCCCTCCACTTT
d_call: TRBD2; j_call: TRBJ2-7; clone_size: NA; v_call: TRBV3-1/TRBV3-2; cdr3_aa: CASSQDRTSGISEQYF; cdr3_nt: TGTGCCAGCAGCCAAGATCGGACTAGCGGGATTAGTGAGCAGTACTTC
d_call: NA; j_call: TRBJ1-5; clone_size: NA; v_call: TRBV21-1; cdr3_aa: CASSKGGNRASNQPQHF; cdr3_nt: TGTGCCAGCAGCAAAGGGGGCAACAGGGCTAGCAATCAGCCCCAGCATTTT